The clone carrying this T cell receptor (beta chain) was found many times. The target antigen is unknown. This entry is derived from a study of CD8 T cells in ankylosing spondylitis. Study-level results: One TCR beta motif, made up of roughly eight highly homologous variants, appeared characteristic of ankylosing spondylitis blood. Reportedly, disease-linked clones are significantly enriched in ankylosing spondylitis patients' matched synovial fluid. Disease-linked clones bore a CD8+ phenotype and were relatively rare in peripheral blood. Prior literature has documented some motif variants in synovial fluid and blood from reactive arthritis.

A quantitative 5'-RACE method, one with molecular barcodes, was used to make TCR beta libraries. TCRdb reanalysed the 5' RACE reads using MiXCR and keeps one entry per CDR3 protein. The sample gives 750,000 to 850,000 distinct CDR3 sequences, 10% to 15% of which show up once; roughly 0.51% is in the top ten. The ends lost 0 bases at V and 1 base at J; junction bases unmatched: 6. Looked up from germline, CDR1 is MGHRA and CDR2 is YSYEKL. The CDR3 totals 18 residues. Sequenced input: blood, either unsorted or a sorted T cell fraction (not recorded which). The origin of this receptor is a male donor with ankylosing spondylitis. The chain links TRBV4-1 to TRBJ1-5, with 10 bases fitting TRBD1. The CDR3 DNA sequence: TGCGCCAGCAGCCAAGATCTAGGGACAGGGGCGAGCAATCAGCCCCAGCATTTT. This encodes CASSQDLGTGASNQPQHF.